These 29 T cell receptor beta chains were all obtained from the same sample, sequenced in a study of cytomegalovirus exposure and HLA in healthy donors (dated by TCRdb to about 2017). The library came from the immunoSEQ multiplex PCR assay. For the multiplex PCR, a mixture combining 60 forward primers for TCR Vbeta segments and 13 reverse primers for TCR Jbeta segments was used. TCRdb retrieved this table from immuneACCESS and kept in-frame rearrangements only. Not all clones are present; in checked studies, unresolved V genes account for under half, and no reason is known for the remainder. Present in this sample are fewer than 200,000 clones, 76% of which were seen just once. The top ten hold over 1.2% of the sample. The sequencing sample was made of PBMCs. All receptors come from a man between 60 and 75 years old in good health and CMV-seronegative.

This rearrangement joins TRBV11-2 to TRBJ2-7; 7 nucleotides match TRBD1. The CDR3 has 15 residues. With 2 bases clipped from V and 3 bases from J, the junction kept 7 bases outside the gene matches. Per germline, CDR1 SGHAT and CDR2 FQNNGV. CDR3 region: CASSLIQGENYEQYF. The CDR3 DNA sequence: TGTGCCAGCAGCTTAATTCAGGGGGAGAACTACGAGCAGTACTTC.

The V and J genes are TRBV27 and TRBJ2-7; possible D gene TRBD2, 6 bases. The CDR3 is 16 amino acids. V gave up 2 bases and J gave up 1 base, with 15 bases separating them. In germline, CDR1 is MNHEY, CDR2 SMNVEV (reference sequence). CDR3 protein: CASSLRHVGGSYEQYF. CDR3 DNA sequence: TGTGCCAGCAGTTTACGGCACGTGGGGGGTTCCTACGAGCAGTACTTC.

For the CDR3, the DNA is TGTGCCAGCAGCTTAGTAGGGACTAGCGGCGAGCAGTACTTC. Its translation is CASSLVGTSGEQYF. This rearrangement joins TRBV7-2 to TRBJ2-7, with TRBD2 matching 11 bases. V trimming: 1 base; J trimming: 6 bases; junction bases outside the gene matches: 2. Germline lookup yields CDR1 SGHTA and CDR2 FQGNSA. The CDR3 is made up of 14 amino acids.

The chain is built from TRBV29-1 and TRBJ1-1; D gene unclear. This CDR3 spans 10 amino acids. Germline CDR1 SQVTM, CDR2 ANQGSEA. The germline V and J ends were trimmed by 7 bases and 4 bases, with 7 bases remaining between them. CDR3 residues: CSAQTTEAFF. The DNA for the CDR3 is TGCAGCGCACAAACCACTGAAGCTTTCTTT.

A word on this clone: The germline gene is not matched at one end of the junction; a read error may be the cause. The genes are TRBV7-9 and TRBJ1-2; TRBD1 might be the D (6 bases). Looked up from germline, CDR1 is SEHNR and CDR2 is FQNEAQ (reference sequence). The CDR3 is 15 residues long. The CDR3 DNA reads TGTTCCAGCAGCTTAGGGGTGGCAGGGGCCTATGGCTACACCTTC. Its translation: CSSSLGVAGAYGYTF.

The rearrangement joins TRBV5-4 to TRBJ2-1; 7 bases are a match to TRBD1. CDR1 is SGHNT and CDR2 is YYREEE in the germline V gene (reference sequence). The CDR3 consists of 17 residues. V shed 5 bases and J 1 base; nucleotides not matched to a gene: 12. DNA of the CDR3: TGTGCCAGCAGGGGGTCGGGGACAGACATATCCTACAATGAGCAGTTCTTC. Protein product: CASRGSGTDISYNEQFF.

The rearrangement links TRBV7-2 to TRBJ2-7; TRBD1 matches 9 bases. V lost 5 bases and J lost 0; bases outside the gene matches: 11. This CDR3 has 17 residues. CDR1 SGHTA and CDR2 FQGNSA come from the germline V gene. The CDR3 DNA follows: TGTGCCAGCAGCCGACATCCAGGACAGGGGATCTCCTACGAGCAGTACTTC. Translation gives CASSRHPGQGISYEQYF.

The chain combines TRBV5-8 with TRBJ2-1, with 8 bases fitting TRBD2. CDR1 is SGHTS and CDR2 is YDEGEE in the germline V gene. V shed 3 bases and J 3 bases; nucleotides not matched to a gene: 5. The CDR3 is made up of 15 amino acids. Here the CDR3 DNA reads TGTGCCAGCAGCTACCAGACTAGCGACTACAATGAGCAGTTCTTC. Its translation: CASSYQTSDYNEQFF. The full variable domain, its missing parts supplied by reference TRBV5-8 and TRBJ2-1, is EAGVTQSPTHLIKTRGQQATLRCSPISGHTSVYWYQQALGLGLQFLLWYDEGEERNRGNFPPRFSGRQFPNYSSELNVNALELEDSALYLCASSYQTSDYNEQFFGPGTRLTVL.

CDR3 bases: TGCGCCAGCAGCTCCACCTGGGACAGGGGCAACACTGAAGCTTTCTTT. Protein: CASSSTWDRGNTEAFF. The rearrangement links TRBV5-1 to TRBJ1-1, with TRBD1 matching over 10 bases. CDR1 and CDR2 (germline): SGHRS, YFSETQ. This CDR3 spans 16 amino acids. V trimming: 3 bases; J trimming: 2 bases; junction bases outside the gene matches: 7.

The CDR3 DNA is TGTGCCTGGAGTCCCGGGACAGGGGGTTGGACTGAAGCTTTCTTT. Translation gives CAWSPGTGGWTEAFF. The V call is TRBV30, the J call TRBJ1-1; 11 bases fit TRBD1. There are 15 residues in the CDR3. With V trimmed by 2 bases and J by 5 bases, 7 bases remained unmatched. Germline loops: CDR1 GTSNPN, CDR2 SVGIG (reference sequence).

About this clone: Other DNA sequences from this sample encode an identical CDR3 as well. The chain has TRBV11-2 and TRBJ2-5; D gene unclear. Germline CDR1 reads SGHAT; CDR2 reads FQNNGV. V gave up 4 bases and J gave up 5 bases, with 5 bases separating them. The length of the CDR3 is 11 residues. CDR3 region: CASSYGETQYF. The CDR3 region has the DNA TGTGCCAGCAGCTACGGGGAGACCCAGTACTTC.

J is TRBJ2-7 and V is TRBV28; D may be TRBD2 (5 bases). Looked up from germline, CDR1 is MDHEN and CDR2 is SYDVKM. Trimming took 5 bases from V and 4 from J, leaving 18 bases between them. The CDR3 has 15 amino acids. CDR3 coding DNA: TGTGCCAGCAGTATCACCAGAGGGAACCCATACGAGCAGTACTTC. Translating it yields CASSITRGNPYEQYF.

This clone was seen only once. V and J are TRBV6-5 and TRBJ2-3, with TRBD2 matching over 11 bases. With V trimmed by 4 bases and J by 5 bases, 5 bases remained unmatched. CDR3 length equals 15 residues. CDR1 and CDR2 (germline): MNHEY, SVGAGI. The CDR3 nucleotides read TGTGCCAGCAGTTCCGCCGGGACTAGCGGAGATACGCAGTATTTT. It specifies CASSSAGTSGDTQYF.

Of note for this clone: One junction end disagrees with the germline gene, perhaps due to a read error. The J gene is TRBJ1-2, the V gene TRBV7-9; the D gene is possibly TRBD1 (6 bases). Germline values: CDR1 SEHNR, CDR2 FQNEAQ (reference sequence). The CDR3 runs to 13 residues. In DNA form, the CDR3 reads TGTTCCAGCAGCTTAGGGGACAAGTATGGCTACACCTTC. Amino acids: CSSSLGDKYGYTF.

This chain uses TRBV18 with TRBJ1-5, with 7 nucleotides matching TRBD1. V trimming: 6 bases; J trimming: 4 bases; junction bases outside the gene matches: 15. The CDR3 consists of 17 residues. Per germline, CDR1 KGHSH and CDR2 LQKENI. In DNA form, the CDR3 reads TGTGCCAGCTCTCCCAAAGCCTCGGACAGGATAAATCAGCCCCAGCATTTT. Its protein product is CASSPKASDRINQPQHF.

The CDR3, as DNA: TGTGCCAGCAGCCTTACTAGCGGGGGGATCTTCTACGAGCAGTACTTC. It codes for CASSLTSGGIFYEQYF. The V call is TRBV7-2, the J call TRBJ2-5; 12 bases are a match to TRBD2. The J call may be wrong; the DNA end is better matched by TRBJ2-7. CDR1 is SGHTA, CDR2 FQGNSA, per germline. The CDR3 spans 16 residues.

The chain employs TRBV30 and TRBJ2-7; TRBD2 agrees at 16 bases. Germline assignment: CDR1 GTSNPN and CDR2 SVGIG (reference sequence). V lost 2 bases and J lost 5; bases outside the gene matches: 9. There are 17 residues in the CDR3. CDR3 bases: TGTGCCTGGAGTCCACCGGGACTAGCGGGAGGGCCGGACGAGCAGTACTTC. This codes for CAWSPPGLAGGPDEQYF.

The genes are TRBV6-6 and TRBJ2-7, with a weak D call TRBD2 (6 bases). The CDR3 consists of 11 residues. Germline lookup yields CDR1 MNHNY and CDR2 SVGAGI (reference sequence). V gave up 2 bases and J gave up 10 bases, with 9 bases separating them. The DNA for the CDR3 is TGTGCCAGCAGTTACACGGGGGATCAGTACTTC. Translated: CASSYTGDQYF.

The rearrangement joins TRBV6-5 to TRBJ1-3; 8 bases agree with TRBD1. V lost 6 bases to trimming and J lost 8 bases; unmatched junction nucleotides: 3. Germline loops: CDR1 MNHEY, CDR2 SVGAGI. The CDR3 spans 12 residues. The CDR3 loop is CASRDRVDTIYF. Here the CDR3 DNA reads TGTGCCAGCAGGGACAGGGTGGACACCATATATTTT.

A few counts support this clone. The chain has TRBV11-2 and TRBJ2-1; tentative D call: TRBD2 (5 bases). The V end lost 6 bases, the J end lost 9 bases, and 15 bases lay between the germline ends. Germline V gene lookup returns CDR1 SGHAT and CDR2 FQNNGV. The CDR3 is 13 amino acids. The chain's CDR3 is CASSREMSGEQFF. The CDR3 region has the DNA TGTGCCAGCAGTCGAGAGATGAGCGGTGAGCAGTTCTTC. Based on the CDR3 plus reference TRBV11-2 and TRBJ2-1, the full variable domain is EAGVAQSPRYKIIEKRQSVAFWCNPISGHATLYWYQQILGQGPKLLIQFQNNGVVDDSQLPKDRFSAERLKGVDSTLKIQPAKLEDSAVYLCASSREMSGEQFFGPGTRLTVL.

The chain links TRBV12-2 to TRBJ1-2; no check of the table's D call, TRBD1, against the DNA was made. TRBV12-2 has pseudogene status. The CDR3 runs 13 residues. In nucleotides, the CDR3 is TGTGCAAGTCGTTCAGGGGGTAACTATGGCTACACCTTC. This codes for CASRSGGNYGYTF.

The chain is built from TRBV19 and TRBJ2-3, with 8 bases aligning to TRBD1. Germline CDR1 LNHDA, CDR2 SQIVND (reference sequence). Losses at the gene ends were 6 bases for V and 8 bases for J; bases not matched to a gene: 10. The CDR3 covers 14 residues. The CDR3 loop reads CASRATGDQGTQYF. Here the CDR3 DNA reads TGTGCCAGTAGGGCGACAGGGGATCAGGGTACGCAGTATTTT.

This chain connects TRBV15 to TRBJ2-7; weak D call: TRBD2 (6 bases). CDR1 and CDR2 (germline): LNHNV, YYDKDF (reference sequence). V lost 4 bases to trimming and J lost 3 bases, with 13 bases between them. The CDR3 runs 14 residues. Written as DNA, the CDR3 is TGTGCCACCAGCACGGCCGGGAGTAGCTACGAGCAGTACTTC. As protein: CATSTAGSSYEQYF.

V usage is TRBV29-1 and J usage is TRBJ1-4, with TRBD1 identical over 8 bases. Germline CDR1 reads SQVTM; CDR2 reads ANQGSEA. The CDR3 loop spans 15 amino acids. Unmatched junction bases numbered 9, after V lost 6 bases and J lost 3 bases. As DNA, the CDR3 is TGCAGCGTCCTCTACCTACAGGGGGCTAATGAAAAACTGTTTTTT. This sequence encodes CSVLYLQGANEKLFF.

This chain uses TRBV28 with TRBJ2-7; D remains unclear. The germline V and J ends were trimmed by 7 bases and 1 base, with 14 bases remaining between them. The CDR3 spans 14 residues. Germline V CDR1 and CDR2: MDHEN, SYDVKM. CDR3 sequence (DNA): TGTGCCAGCACCTCGGTCCCTGAATCCTACGAGCAGTACTTC. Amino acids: CASTSVPESYEQYF.

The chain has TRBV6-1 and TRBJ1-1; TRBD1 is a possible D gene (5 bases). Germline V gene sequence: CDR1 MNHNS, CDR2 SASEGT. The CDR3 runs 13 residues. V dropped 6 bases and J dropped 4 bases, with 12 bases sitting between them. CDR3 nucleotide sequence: TGTGCCAGCAGCCTCAGGGAGGGCACTGAAGCTTTCTTT. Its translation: CASSLREGTEAFF.

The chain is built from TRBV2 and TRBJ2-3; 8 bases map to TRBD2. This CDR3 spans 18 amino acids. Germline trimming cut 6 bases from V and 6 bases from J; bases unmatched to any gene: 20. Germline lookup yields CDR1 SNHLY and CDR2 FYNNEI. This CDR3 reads CASRAGYNGGVDGDTQYF. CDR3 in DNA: TGTGCCAGCAGGGCCGGGTACAACGGGGGGGTGGATGGCGATACGCAGTATTTT.

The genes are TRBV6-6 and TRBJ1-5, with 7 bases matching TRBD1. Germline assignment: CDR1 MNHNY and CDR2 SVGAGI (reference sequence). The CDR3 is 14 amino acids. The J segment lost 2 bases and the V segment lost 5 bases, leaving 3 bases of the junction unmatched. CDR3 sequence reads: CASSGTGGNQPQHF. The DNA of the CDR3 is TGTGCCAGCAGTGGCACAGGGGGCAATCAGCCCCAGCATTTT.

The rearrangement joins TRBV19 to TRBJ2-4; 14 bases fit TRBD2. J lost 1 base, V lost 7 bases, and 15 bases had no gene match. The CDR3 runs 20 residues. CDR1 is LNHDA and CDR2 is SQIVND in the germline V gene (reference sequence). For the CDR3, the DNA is TGTGCCAGTAACAAACAGGGACTAGCGGGAGTGGGGGGGGCCAAAAACATTCAGTACTTC. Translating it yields CASNKQGLAGVGGAKNIQYF.